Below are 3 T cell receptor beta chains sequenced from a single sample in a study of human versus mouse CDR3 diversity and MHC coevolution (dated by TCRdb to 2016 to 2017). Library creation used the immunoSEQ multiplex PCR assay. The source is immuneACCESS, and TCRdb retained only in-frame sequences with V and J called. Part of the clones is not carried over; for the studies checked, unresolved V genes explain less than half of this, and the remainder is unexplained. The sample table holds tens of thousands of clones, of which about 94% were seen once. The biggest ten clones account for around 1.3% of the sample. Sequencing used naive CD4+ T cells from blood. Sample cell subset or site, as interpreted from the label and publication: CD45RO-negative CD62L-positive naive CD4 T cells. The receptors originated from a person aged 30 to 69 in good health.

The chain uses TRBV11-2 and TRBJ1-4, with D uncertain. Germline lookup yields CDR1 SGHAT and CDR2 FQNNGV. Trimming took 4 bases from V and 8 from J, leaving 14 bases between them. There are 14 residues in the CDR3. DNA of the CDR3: TGTGCCAGCAGCTCCTACGGAACGGGGGAAAAACTGTTTTTT. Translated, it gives CASSSYGTGEKLFF.

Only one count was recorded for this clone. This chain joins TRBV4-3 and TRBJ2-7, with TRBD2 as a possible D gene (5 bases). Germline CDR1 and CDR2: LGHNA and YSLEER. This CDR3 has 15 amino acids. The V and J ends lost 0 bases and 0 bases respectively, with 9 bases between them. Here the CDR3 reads CASSQEARGSYEQYF. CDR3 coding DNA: TGCGCCAGCAGCCAAGAGGCTCGGGGCTCCTACGAGCAGTACTTC.

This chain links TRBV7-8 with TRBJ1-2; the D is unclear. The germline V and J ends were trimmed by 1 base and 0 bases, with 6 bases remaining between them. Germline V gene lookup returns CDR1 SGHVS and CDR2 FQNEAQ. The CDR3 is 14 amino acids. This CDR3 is CASSLGHTNYGYTF. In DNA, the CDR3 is TGTGCCAGCAGCTTAGGGCACACTAACTATGGCTACACCTTC.